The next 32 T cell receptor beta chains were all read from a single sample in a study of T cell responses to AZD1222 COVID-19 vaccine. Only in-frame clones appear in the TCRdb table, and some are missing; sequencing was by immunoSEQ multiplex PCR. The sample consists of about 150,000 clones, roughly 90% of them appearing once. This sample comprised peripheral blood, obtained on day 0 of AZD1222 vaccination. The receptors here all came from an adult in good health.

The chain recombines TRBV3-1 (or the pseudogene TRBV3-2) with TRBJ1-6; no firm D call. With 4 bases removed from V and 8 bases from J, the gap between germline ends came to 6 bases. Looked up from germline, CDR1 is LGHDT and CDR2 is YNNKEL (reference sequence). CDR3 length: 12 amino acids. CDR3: CASSLPDSPLHF. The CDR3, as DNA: TGTGCCAGCAGCCTCCCGGATTCACCCCTCCACTTT.

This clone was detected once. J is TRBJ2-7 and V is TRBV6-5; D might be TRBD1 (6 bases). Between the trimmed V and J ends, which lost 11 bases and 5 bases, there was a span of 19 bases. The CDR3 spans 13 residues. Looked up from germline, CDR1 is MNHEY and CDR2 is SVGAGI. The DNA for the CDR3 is TGTGCCTTCTTGACAGGTAACGGCAACGAGCAGTACTTC. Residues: CAFLTGNGNEQYF.

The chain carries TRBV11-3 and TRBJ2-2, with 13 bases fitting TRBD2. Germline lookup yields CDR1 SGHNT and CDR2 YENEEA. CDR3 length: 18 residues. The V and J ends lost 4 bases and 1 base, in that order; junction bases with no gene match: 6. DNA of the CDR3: TGTGCCAGCAGCTCCGGGACTAGCGGGGCCCGGAACACCGGGGAGCTGTTTTTT. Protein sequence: CASSSGTSGARNTGELFF.

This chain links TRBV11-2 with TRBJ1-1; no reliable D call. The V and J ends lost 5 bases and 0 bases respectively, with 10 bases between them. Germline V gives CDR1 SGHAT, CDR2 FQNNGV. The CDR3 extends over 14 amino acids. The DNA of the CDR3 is TGTGCCAGCAGCGGAAAGAGGGTGAACACTGAAGCTTTCTTT. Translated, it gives CASSGKRVNTEAFF.

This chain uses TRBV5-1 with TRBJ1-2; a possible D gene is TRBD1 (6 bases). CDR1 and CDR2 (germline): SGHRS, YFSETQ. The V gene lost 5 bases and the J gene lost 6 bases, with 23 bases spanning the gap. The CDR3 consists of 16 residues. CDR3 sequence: CASRVGHEGVQHGYTF. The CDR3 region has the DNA TGCGCCAGCAGGGTGGGACACGAGGGCGTCCAACATGGCTACACCTTC.

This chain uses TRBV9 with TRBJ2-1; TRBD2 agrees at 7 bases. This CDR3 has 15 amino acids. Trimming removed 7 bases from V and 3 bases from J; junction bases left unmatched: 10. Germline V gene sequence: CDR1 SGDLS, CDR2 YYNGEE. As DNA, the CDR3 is TGTGCCAGCTCCCTGGGGGGGGACCTCTACAATGAGCAGTTCTTC. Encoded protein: CASSLGGDLYNEQFF.

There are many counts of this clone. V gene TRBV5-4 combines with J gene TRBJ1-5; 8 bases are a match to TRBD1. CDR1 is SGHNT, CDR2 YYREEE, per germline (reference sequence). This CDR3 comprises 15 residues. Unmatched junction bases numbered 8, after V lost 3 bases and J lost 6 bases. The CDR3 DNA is TGTGCCAGCAGCTCGGACAGGGAGGTAGGTCAGCCCCAGCATTTT. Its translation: CASSSDREVGQPQHF.

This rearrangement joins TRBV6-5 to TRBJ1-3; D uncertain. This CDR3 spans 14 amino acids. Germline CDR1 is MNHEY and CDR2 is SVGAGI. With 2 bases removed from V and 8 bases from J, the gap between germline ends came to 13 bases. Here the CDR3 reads CASSYQHYGDTIYF. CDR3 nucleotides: TGTGCCAGCAGTTACCAACACTACGGGGACACCATATATTTT.

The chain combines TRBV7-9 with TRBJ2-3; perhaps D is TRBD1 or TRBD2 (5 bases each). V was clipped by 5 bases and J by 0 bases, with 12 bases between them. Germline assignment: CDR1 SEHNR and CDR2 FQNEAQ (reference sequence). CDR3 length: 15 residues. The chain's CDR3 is CASSPTAASTDTQYF. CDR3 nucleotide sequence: TGTGCCAGCAGCCCGACAGCGGCTAGCACAGATACGCAGTATTTT.

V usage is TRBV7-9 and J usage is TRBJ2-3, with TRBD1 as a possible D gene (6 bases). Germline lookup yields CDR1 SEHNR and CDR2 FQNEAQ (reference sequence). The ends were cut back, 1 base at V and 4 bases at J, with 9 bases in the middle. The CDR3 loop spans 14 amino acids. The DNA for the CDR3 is TGTGCCAGCAGCTTAGGTACAGGGCCAGATACGCAGTATTTT. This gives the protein CASSLGTGPDTQYF.

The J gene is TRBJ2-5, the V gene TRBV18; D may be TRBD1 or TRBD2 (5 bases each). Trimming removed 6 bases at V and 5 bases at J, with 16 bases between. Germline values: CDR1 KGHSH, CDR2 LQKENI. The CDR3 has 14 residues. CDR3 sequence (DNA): TGTGCCAGCTCTCCGGGACCCTCGGGGGAGACCCAGTACTTC. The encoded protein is CASSPGPSGETQYF.

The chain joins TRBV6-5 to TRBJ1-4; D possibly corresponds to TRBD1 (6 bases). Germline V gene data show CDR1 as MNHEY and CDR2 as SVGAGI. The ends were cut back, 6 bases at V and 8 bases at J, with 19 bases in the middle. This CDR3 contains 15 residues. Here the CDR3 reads CASRGPGAGWEKLFF. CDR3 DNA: TGTGCCAGCAGGGGCCCAGGGGCAGGGTGGGAAAAACTGTTTTTT.

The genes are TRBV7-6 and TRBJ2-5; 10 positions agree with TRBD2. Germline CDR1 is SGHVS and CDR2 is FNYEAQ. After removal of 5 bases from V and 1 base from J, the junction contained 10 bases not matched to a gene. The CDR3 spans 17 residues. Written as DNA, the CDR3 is TGTGCCAGCAGCAGACCCCGACTAGCGGGCTCCCAAGAGACCCAGTACTTC. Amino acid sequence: CASSRPRLAGSQETQYF.

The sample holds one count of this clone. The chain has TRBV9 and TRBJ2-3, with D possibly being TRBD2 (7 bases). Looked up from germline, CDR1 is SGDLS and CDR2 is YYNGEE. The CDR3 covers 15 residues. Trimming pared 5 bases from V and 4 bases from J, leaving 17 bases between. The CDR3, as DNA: TGTGCCAGCAGTGAACAGGGCCGGGGGGCAGATACGCAGTATTTT. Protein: CASSEQGRGADTQYF.

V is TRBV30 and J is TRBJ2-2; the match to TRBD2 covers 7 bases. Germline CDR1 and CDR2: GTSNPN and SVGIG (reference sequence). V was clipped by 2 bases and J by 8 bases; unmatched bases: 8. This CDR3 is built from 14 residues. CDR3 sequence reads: CAWSPPGLQGELFF. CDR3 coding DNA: TGTGCCTGGAGTCCACCGGGACTACAAGGGGAGCTGTTTTTT. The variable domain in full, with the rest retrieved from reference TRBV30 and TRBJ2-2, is SQTIHQWPATLVQPVGSPLSLECTVEGTSNPNLYWYRQAAGRGLQLLFYSVGIGQISSEVPQNLSASRPQDRQFILSSKKLLLSDSGFYLCAWSPPGLQGELFFGEGSRLTVL.

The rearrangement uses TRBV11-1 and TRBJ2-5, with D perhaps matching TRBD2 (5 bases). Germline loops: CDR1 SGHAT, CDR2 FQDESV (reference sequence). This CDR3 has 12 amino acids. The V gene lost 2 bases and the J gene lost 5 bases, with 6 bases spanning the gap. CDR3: CASSLTGETQYF. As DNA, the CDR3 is TGTGCCAGCAGCTTAACGGGGGAGACCCAGTACTTC.

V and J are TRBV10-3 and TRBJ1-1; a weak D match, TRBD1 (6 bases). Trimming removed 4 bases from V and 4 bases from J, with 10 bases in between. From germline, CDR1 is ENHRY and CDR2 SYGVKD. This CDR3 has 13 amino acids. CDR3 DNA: TGTGCCATCAGTGTTGGAGGGGGCACTGAAGCTTTCTTT. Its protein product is CAISVGGGTEAFF.

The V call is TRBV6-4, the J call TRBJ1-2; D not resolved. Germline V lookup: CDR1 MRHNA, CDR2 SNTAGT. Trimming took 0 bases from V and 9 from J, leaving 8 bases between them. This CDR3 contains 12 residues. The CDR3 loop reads CASSDSMRRYTF. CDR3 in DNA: TGTGCCAGCAGTGACTCGATGAGACGCTACACCTTC.

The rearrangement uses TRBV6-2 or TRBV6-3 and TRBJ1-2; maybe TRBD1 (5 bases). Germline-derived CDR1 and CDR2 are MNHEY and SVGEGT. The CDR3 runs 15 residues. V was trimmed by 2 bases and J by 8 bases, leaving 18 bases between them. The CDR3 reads CASSYASGFWQGYTF. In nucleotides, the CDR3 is TGTGCCAGCAGTTACGCCTCAGGGTTCTGGCAGGGCTACACCTTC.

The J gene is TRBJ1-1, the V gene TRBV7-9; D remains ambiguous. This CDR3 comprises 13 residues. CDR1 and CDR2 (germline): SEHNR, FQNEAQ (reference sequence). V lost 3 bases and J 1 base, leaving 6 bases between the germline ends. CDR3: CASSFDSNTEAFF. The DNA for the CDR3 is TGTGCCAGCAGCTTTGATTCGAACACTGAAGCTTTCTTT.

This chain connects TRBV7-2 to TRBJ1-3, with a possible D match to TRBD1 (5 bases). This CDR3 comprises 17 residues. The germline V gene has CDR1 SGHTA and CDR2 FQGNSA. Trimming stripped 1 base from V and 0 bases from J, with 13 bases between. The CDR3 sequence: CASSLEPQGSSGNTIYF. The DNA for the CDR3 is TGTGCCAGCAGCTTAGAGCCCCAGGGATCCTCTGGAAACACCATATATTTT.

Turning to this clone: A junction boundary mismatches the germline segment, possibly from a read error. The CDR3 sequence: CASSKDRGREQYF. CDR3 DNA sequence: TGTGCCAGCAGCAAAGACAGGGGGCGCGAGCAGTACTTC. The V call is TRBV3-1 (or the pseudogene TRBV3-2), the J call TRBJ2-7; 10 bases agree with TRBD1. The CDR3 runs 13 residues. CDR1 is LGHDT and CDR2 is YNNKEL in the germline V gene (reference sequence).

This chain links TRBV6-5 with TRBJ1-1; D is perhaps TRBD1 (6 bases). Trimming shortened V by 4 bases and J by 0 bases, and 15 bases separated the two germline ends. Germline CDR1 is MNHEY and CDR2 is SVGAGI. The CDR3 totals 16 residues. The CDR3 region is CASSSTGRGVNTEAFF. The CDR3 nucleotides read TGTGCCAGCAGTTCAACAGGGAGAGGGGTGAACACTGAAGCTTTCTTT.

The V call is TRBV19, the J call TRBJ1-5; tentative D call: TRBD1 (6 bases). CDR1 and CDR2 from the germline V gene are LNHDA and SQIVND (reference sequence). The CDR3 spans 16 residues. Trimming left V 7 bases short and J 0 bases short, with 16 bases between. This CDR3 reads CASTGQSPNSNQPQHF. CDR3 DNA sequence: TGTGCCAGTACGGGACAAAGTCCAAATAGCAATCAGCCCCAGCATTTT.

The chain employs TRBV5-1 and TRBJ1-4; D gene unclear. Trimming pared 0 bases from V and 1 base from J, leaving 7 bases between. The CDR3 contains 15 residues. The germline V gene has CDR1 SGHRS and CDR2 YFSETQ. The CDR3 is CASSLDGRTNEKLFF. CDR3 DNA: TGCGCCAGCAGCTTGGATGGGCGAACTAATGAAAAACTGTTTTTT.

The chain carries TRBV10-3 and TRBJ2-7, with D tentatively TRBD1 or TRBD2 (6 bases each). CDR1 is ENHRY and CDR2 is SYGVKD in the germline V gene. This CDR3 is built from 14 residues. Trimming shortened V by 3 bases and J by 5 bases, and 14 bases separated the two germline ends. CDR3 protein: CAISDRGRTHEQYF. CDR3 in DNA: TGTGCCATCAGTGATCGGGGGCGTACCCACGAGCAGTACTTC.

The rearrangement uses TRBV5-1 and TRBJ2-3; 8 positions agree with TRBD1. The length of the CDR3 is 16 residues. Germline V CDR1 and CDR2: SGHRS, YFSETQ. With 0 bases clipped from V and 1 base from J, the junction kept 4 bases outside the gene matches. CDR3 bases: TGCGCCAGCAGCTTGGGGGCACAGGGGGGCACAGATACGCAGTATTTT. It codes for CASSLGAQGGTDTQYF.

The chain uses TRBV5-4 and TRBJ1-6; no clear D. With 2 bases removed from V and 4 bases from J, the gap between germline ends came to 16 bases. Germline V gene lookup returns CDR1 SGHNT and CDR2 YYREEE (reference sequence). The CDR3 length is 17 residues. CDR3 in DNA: TGTGCCAGCAGCTTTTCAGAGAGGGAGGTATATAATTCACCCCTCCACTTT. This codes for CASSFSEREVYNSPLHF.

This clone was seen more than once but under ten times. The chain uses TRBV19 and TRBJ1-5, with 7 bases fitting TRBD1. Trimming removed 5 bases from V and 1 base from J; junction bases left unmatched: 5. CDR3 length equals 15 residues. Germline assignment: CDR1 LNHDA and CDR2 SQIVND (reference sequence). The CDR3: CASSGGTASNQPQHF. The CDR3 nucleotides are TGTGCCAGTAGTGGGGGGACAGCGAGCAATCAGCCCCAGCATTTT.

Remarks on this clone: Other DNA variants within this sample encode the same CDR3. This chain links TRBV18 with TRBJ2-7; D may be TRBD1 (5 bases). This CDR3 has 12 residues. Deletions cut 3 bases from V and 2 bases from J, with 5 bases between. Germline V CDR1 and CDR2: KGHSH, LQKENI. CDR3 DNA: TGTGCCAGCTCACCGGACACCTACGAGCAGTACTTC. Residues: CASSPDTYEQYF.

CDR3 sequence: CASSFGREDGYTF. Here the CDR3 DNA reads TGTGCCAGCAGCTTCGGCAGGGAGGATGGCTACACCTTC. This chain links TRBV7-2 with TRBJ1-2; possibly TRBD1 for D (5 bases). Germline V gene sequence: CDR1 SGHTA, CDR2 FQGNSA. The CDR3 is made up of 13 amino acids. Trimming took 3 bases from V and 6 from J, leaving 11 bases between them. Drawing the rest from reference TRBV7-2 and TRBJ1-2, the complete variable domain is GAGVSQSPSNKVTEKGKDVELRCDPISGHTALYWYRQSLGQGLEFLIYFQGNSAPDKSGLPSDRFSAERTGGSVSTLTIQRTQQEDSAVYLCASSFGREDGYTFGSGTRLTVV.

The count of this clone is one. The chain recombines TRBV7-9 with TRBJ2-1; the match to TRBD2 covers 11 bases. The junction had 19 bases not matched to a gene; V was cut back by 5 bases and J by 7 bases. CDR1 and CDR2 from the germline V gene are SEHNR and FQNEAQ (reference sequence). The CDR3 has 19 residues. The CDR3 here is CASSLAGTSGGSLRNEQFF. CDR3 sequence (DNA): TGTGCCAGCAGCCTCGCCGGGACTAGCGGAGGGAGTTTAAGGAATGAGCAGTTCTTC.